This entry lists 12 T cell receptor beta chains sequenced from one sample in a study of blood T cell repertoires in COVID-19 (dated by TCRdb to between 2020 and 2021). Libraries were prepared through the immunoSEQ multiplex PCR assay. Held by TCRdb, this immuneACCESS table contains in-frame sequences only and omits some clones. Under half of the omission traces to an unresolved V gene where checked; the cause of the rest is unknown. The sample table records 95,000 to 120,000 clones; about nine tenths of these occur just once. The ten largest clones add up to 4% to 5.5% of the sample. The sample consisted of peripheral blood. The receptors originated from a woman between 45 and 60 years old with acute or convalescent COVID-19.

The chain combines TRBV15 with TRBJ1-5; weak D call: TRBD1 (6 bases). The CDR3 runs 16 residues. The V gene's germline CDR1 is LNHNV and CDR2 YYDKDF (reference sequence). Trimming shortened V by 7 bases and J by 6 bases, and 22 bases separated the two germline ends. The CDR3: CATNLGGSVSSQPQHF. The DNA of the CDR3 is TGTGCCACCAACCTAGGGGGTTCGGTCTCCAGTCAGCCCCAGCATTTT.

This chain connects TRBV30 to TRBJ2-4; D is ambiguous. The germline V gene has CDR1 GTSNPN and CDR2 SVGIG (reference sequence). V was cut by 3 bases and J by 0 bases, with 9 bases left in between. This CDR3 spans 14 amino acids. The CDR3 nucleotides are TGTGCCTGGAGAATCTTATTAGCCAAAAACATTCAGTACTTC. It yields the protein CAWRILLAKNIQYF.

The chain couples TRBV30 to TRBJ1-1; D possibly corresponds to TRBD1 (5 bases). Germline values: CDR1 GTSNPN, CDR2 SVGIG (reference sequence). Deletions cut 4 bases from V and 10 bases from J, with 10 bases between. This CDR3 has 10 amino acids. Here the CDR3 reads CAWISTGAFF. Written as DNA, the CDR3 is TGTGCCTGGATCTCTACAGGAGCTTTCTTT.

V is TRBV28 and J is TRBJ1-2; D gene uncertain. CDR1 MDHEN and CDR2 SYDVKM come from the germline V gene. The V and J ends lost 5 bases and 0 bases respectively, with 13 bases between them. The CDR3 loop spans 15 amino acids. CDR3: CASSLQTGANYGYTF. DNA for the CDR3: TGTGCCAGCAGTCTGCAGACGGGAGCTAACTATGGCTACACCTTC.

The rearrangement links TRBV6-5 to TRBJ1-2, with TRBD1 matching 7 bases. V dropped 6 bases and J dropped 0; count of bases not matched to a gene: 4. This CDR3 comprises 14 residues. The germline V gene has CDR1 MNHEY and CDR2 SVGAGI. The CDR3 protein is CASSGTATNYGYTF. As DNA, the CDR3 is TGTGCCAGCAGCGGGACAGCGACTAACTATGGCTACACCTTC.

The chain uses TRBV11-2 and TRBJ1-1; D might be TRBD1 (6 bases). The CDR3 has 15 amino acids. The V and J ends lost 1 base and 1 base respectively, with 10 bases between them. Germline CDR1 reads SGHAT; CDR2 reads FQNNGV. CDR3 protein: CASSLAGTSNTEAFF. The CDR3 nucleotides are TGTGCCAGCAGCTTAGCCGGGACATCGAACACTGAAGCTTTCTTT.

V gene TRBV3-1 (or the pseudogene TRBV3-2) combines with J gene TRBJ1-1; no clear D. This CDR3 contains 15 residues. The germline gives CDR1 LGHDT, CDR2 YNNKEL (reference sequence). Trimming shortened V by 3 bases and J by 0 bases, and 11 bases separated the two germline ends. Written as DNA, the CDR3 is TGTGCCAGCAGCCATTTCCGTGGCATGAACACTGAAGCTTTCTTT. Its translation is CASSHFRGMNTEAFF.

The CDR3 spells CASRPPGGSSEAFF. The CDR3 DNA is TGTGCCAGCAGACCGCCGGGGGGCTCGTCTGAAGCTTTCTTT. The chain uses TRBV3-1 (or the pseudogene TRBV3-2) and TRBJ1-1; the D gene is possibly TRBD1 (6 bases). Germline-derived CDR1 and CDR2 are LGHDT and YNNKEL (reference sequence). The germline V and J ends were trimmed by 6 bases and 6 bases, with 17 bases remaining between them. The CDR3 is made up of 14 amino acids.

The chain has TRBV3-1 (or the pseudogene TRBV3-2) and TRBJ2-7; 9 bases are shared with TRBD1. CDR3 size: 14 residues. V was pared by 3 bases and J by 3 bases, with 3 bases of the junction left unmatched. Germline V gene data show CDR1 as LGHDT and CDR2 as YNNKEL (reference sequence). CDR3 coding DNA: TGTGCCAGCAGCCACCCGGGACAGGGCTACGAGCAGTACTTC. Translation: CASSHPGQGYEQYF.

The chain recombines TRBV5-6 with TRBJ1-1; no definite D call. There are 15 residues in the CDR3. The germline V gene has CDR1 SGHDT and CDR2 YYEEEE. The ends were cut back, 4 bases at V and 1 base at J, with 14 bases in the middle. The CDR3 here is CASSEGLWGNTEAFF. CDR3 bases: TGTGCCAGCAGCGAAGGACTGTGGGGGAACACTGAAGCTTTCTTT.

The rearrangement uses TRBV28 and TRBJ2-3; 7 bases align to TRBD1. V dropped 5 bases and J dropped 2; count of bases not matched to a gene: 4. Germline CDR1 reads MDHEN; CDR2 reads SYDVKM. The CDR3 has 14 residues. The CDR3 DNA sequence: TGTGCCAGCAGTCCCGGGACAGTCACAGATACGCAGTATTTT. Its translation: CASSPGTVTDTQYF. Combining the CDR3 with reference TRBV28 and TRBJ2-3 gives the whole variable domain DVKVTQSSRYLVKRTGEKVFLECVQDMDHENMFWYRQDPGLGLRLIYFSYDVKMKEKGDIPEGYSVSREKKERFSLILESASTNQTSMYLCASSPGTVTDTQYFGPGTRLTVL.

This chain uses TRBV4-1 with TRBJ1-1, with D possibly matching TRBD1 (5 bases). Trimming took off 0 bases at V and 4 bases at J, with 18 bases between the two ends. CDR1 and CDR2 (germline): MGHRA, YSYEKL. CDR3 length: 17 amino acids. The CDR3 is CASSQDEDIGRGTEAFF. CDR3 nucleotide sequence: TGCGCCAGCAGCCAAGACGAGGACATCGGTCGTGGCACTGAAGCTTTCTTT.